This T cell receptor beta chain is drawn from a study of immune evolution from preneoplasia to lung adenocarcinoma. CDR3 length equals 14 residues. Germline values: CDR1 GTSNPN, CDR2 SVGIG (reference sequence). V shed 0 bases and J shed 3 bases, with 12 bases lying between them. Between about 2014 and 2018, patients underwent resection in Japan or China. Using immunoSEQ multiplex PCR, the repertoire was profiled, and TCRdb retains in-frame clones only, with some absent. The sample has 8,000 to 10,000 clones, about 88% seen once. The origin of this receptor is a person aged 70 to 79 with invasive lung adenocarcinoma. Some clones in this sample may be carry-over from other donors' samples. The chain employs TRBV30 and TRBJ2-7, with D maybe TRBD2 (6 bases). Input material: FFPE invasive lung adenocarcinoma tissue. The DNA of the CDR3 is TGTGCCTGGAGTGTACACGGGAGTATCTACGAGCAGTACTTC. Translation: CAWSVHGSIYEQYF.